The text below deals with one T cell receptor beta chain. Primers included in the PCR were 60 Vbeta and 13 Jbeta primers. Only in-frame clones appear in the TCRdb table, and some are missing; sequencing was by immunoSEQ multiplex PCR. The sample yields 130,000 or so clones, approximately 90% seen once. Germline values: CDR1 SGHRS, CDR2 YFSETQ. The CDR3 has 14 residues. Losses at the gene ends were 4 bases for V and 8 bases for J; bases not matched to a gene: 8. The sample belongs to a study of cytomegalovirus exposure and HLA in healthy donors. Sequencing used PBMCs. The sequence came from a woman aged 30 to 39 in good health and CMV-seronegative. The genes are TRBV5-1 and TRBJ2-4, with TRBD2 matching 8 bases. The DNA of the CDR3 is TGCGCCAGCAGCGCCGGGGGGGGCGAAGACATTCAGTACTTC. It encodes CASSAGGGEDIQYF. Based on the CDR3 plus reference TRBV5-1 and TRBJ2-4, the full variable domain is KAGVTQTPRYLIKTRGQQVTLSCSPISGHRSVSWYQQTPGQGLQFLFEYFSETQRNKGNFPGRFSGRQFSNSRSEMNVSTLELGDSALYLCASSAGGGEDIQYFGAGTRLSVL.